A single sample gave rise to the 14 T cell receptor beta chains below, sequenced in a study of shared clonotypes between healthy human individuals. Naive CD8 cells comprised CD45RO-negative, CCR7-positively selected cells, excluding terminally differentiated effector memory CD45RA+ cells. Clones were sequenced by immunoSEQ multiplex PCR, and TCRdb holds only the in-frame ones, with some missing. The sample includes about 2.2 million clones, 80% to 95% of them seen just once. The specimen sequenced was naive CD8+ T cells from PBMCs. The receptors stem from a man between 18 and 35 years old in good health. Some clones in this sample may be carry-over from other donors' samples.

Regarding this clone: Other DNA sequences in this specimen translate into the identical CDR3. The rearrangement uses TRBV4-1 and TRBJ2-2; TRBD2 matches 11 bases. Germline trimming cut 3 bases from V and 0 bases from J; bases unmatched to any gene: 0. The CDR3 loop spans 16 amino acids. Germline V gene data show CDR1 as MGHRA and CDR2 as YSYEKL. The CDR3 sequence: CASSQGLAANTGELFF. CDR3 sequence (DNA): TGCGCCAGCAGCCAGGGACTAGCGGCGAACACCGGGGAGCTGTTTTTT.

The genes are TRBV5-4 and TRBJ2-3; tentatively, D is TRBD2 (6 bases). Germline V gives CDR1 SGHNT, CDR2 YYREEE (reference sequence). V was clipped by 0 bases and J by 3 bases, with 14 bases between them. CDR3 length: 16 residues. Written as DNA, the CDR3 is TGTGCCAGCAGCTTGGGAGGCCTTGGGGGGACAGATACGCAGTATTTT. It yields the protein CASSLGGLGGTDTQYF.

V and J are TRBV9 and TRBJ2-1; 9 nucleotides match TRBD1. The J segment lost 6 bases and the V segment lost 4 bases, leaving 11 bases of the junction unmatched. The CDR3 has 16 residues. Germline V lookup: CDR1 SGDLS, CDR2 YYNGEE. The CDR3 spells CASSYSRDRVSNEQFF. Here the CDR3 DNA reads TGTGCCAGCAGCTACTCCCGGGACAGGGTTTCCAATGAGCAGTTCTTC.

This sequence joins TRBV7-2 and TRBJ1-5, with unresolved D. The CDR3 sequence is 15 residues long. From germline, CDR1 is SGHTA and CDR2 FQGNSA. With 1 base removed from V and 7 bases from J, the gap between germline ends came to 14 bases. The CDR3 region is CASSLGVGGPQPQHF. The CDR3 region has the DNA TGTGCCAGCAGCTTAGGAGTTGGAGGGCCCCAGCCCCAGCATTTT.

This chain joins TRBV19 and TRBJ1-2, with TRBD1 as a possible D gene (5 bases). CDR3 length: 16 amino acids. Trimming cost V 7 bases and J 3 bases, with 21 bases left between them. Germline V CDR1 and CDR2: LNHDA, SQIVND (reference sequence). The CDR3 sequence is CASTPGTGLLYYGYTF. CDR3 bases: TGTGCCAGTACCCCCGGGACGGGGCTTCTCTACTATGGCTACACCTTC.

The chain carries TRBV20-1 and TRBJ1-4, with D hard to call. CDR3 length equals 11 residues. Germline V gives CDR1 DFQATT, CDR2 SNEGSKA (reference sequence). The ends were cut back, 4 bases at V and 8 bases at J, with 8 bases in the middle. This CDR3 reads CSAILSEKLFF. In nucleotides, the CDR3 is TGCAGTGCTATCCTCTCAGAAAAACTGTTTTTT.

In the case of this clone: Other DNA sequences within the sample encode an identical CDR3. This chain joins TRBV7-2 and TRBJ1-5; D is perhaps TRBD1 (5 bases). Germline CDR1 and CDR2: SGHTA and FQGNSA. V lost 5 bases, J lost 0 bases, and 11 bases lay in between. The length of the CDR3 is 15 residues. CDR3 coding DNA: TGTGCCAGCAGCCTGGGGCCCTATAGCAATCAGCCCCAGCATTTT. The encoded protein is CASSLGPYSNQPQHF. Based on the CDR3 plus reference TRBV7-2 and TRBJ1-5, the full variable domain is GAGVSQSPSNKVTEKGKDVELRCDPISGHTALYWYRQSLGQGLEFLIYFQGNSAPDKSGLPSDRFSAERTGGSVSTLTIQRTQQEDSAVYLCASSLGPYSNQPQHFGDGTRLSIL.

V usage is TRBV7-2 and J usage is TRBJ2-3; 7 positions agree with TRBD2. V shed 1 base, J shed 4 bases, and the junction held 11 bases outside the gene matches. The CDR3 is made up of 17 amino acids. Per the germline V gene, CDR1 is SGHTA and CDR2 is FQGNSA. The CDR3, as DNA: TGTGCCAGCAGCTTAGAGGTCTGGGGGGGAGTTGCAGATACGCAGTATTTT. Its translation: CASSLEVWGGVADTQYF.

This chain links TRBV9 with TRBJ2-7; D is tentatively TRBD1 or TRBD2 (6 bases each). V shed 4 bases and J shed 2 bases, with 16 bases lying between them. The CDR3 is 15 residues long. Germline CDR1 and CDR2: SGDLS and YYNGEE. Here the CDR3 reads CASSPGGGTAYEQYF. The CDR3 region has the DNA TGTGCCAGCAGCCCCGGAGGGGGTACCGCCTACGAGCAGTACTTC.

This clone appeared once. The chain links TRBV5-4 to TRBJ2-2, with D perhaps TRBD2 (5 bases). Trimming removed 2 bases at V and 7 bases at J, with 15 bases between. The CDR3 sequence is 15 residues long. Germline V gene sequence: CDR1 SGHNT, CDR2 YYREEE (reference sequence). CDR3 protein: CASSFGLSPVGELFF. The CDR3 DNA reads as TGTGCCAGCAGCTTTGGACTTTCGCCGGTCGGGGAGCTGTTTTTT.

The chain is built from TRBV9 and TRBJ2-6; D gene ambiguous. Germline-derived CDR1 and CDR2 are SGDLS and YYNGEE. The CDR3 loop spans 14 amino acids. V lost 4 bases and J 0 bases, leaving 5 bases between the germline ends. CDR3 bases: TGTGCCAGCAGCTCCCACTCTGGGGCCAACGTCCTGACTTTC. This codes for CASSSHSGANVLTF.

Points on this clone: Additional DNA sequences in this sample encode the identical CDR3. In DNA form, the CDR3 reads TGTGCCAGCCGTCGGGGGGGGGAGCAGTTCTTC. The encoded protein is CASRRGGEQFF. J is TRBJ2-1 and V is TRBV27, with TRBD2 matching 8 bases. The CDR3 has 11 residues. The V gene's germline CDR1 is MNHEY and CDR2 SMNVEV (reference sequence). V lost 8 bases to trimming and J lost 10 bases; unmatched junction nucleotides: 4.

The chain joins TRBV29-1 to TRBJ2-6; possible D gene TRBD1, 5 bases. V lost 0 bases and J 2 bases, leaving 8 bases between the germline ends. Germline CDR1 reads SQVTM; CDR2 reads ANQGSEA. This CDR3 contains 15 residues. The CDR3 is CSVEDSGTGANVLTF. For the CDR3, the DNA is TGCAGCGTTGAAGATTCAGGGACTGGGGCCAACGTCCTGACTTTC.

V is TRBV7-9 and J is TRBJ2-1; TRBD1 aligns across 8 bases. CDR3 size: 14 residues. Germline lookup yields CDR1 SEHNR and CDR2 FQNEAQ (reference sequence). With 1 base clipped from V and 5 bases from J, the junction kept 1 base outside the gene matches. CDR3 loop: CASSLDRGDNEQFF. As DNA, the CDR3 is TGTGCCAGCAGCTTAGACAGGGGGGACAATGAGCAGTTCTTC. The whole variable domain, filled in from reference TRBV7-9 and TRBJ2-1, reads DTGVSQNPRHKITKRGQNVTFRCDPISEHNRLYWYRQTLGQGPEFLTYFQNEAQLEKSRLLSDRFSAERPKGSFSTLEIQRTEQGDSAMYLCASSLDRGDNEQFFGPGTRLTVL.